Below are 2 T cell receptor beta chains sequenced from a single sample in a study of CD4 T cells in relation to SARS-CoV-2 and coronaviruses. Repertoires were generated with immunoSEQ multiplex PCR, while TCRdb's copy carries only in-frame clones and drops some. The sample has 55,000 to 70,000 clones; more than 80% are singletons. CD4+ T cells from unexposed donors were obtained before the COVID-19 pandemic (2011-2018). The sample comprised naive CD4+ T cells from PBMCs. Stated subset: naive CD4+ T cells isolated by negative enrichment. Receptor source: a human donor in good health.

The chain joins TRBV9 to TRBJ1-1; 9 positions agree with TRBD1. Germline V gene lookup returns CDR1 SGDLS and CDR2 YYNGEE. V lost 3 bases, J lost 11 bases, and 5 bases stayed unmatched. The CDR3 contains 12 residues. CDR3 DNA sequence: TGTGCCAGCAGCGGGACAGGGGTGGGGGCTTTCTTT. Translation gives CASSGTGVGAFF. The full variable domain, completed using reference TRBV9 and TRBJ1-1, is DSGVTQTPKHLITATGQRVTLRCSPRSGDLSVYWYQQSLDQGLQFLIQYYNGEERAKGNILERFSAQQFPDLHSELNLSSLELGDSALYFCASSGTGVGAFFGQGTRLTVV.

This clone was seen once. V usage is TRBV28 and J usage is TRBJ1-2; D gene ambiguous. There are 15 residues in the CDR3. Germline CDR1 reads MDHEN; CDR2 reads SYDVKM. The ends were cut back, 2 bases at V and 1 base at J, with 11 bases in the middle. The CDR3 nucleotides read TGTGCCAGCAGTTTACCTCAGGCGTTTAACTATGGCTACACCTTC. This translates into CASSLPQAFNYGYTF.